This TCR beta chain appears in the sequencing data of a study of graft-versus-host responses after intestinal transplantation. The data were produced by immunoSEQ multiplex PCR, yet TCRdb's version contains in-frame clones alone and is incomplete. This repertoire shows 10,000 to 15,000 clones, approximately 93% found once; its top ten account for 20% to 25%. CDR1 MNHNS and CDR2 SASEGT come from the germline V gene. V gave up 1 base and J gave up 6 bases; unmatched junction bases: 4. This CDR3 spans 15 amino acids. The sequence derives from a human patient who received an intestinal transplant, so some T cells may come from the graft donor. The chain has TRBV6-1 and TRBJ2-1, with 9 bases lining up with TRBD2. The sequences come from PBMCs, collected just under 110 days after intestinal transplant. CDR3 coding DNA: TGTGCCAGCAGTGAAGAGTCTAGCGGGATCAATGAGCAGTTCTTC. Translated, it gives CASSEESSGINEQFF.